These 29 T cell receptor beta chains came from one sample sequenced in a study of OX40 agonist ivuxolimab in advanced cancers. The assay was immunoSEQ multiplex PCR, and TCRdb's table has in-frame clones only and misses some. The sample lists roughly 80,000 clones, around four fifths occurring once. Sequenced here: CD4+ or CD8+ T cells sorted from blood, sampled in a trial of the OX40 agonist ivuxolimab. The receptors stem from an adult with an advanced solid tumor such as melanoma, head and neck, liver or kidney cancer.

V usage is TRBV7-2 and J usage is TRBJ2-6, with 10 bases aligning to TRBD2. This CDR3 comprises 17 residues. In germline, CDR1 is SGHTA, CDR2 FQGNSA. The V and J ends lost 5 bases and 2 bases, in that order; junction bases with no gene match: 6. The CDR3 sequence is CASSAQREGTGANVLTF. In DNA, the CDR3 is TGTGCCAGCAGCGCTCAGCGGGAGGGCACTGGGGCCAACGTCCTGACTTTC.

The rearrangement uses TRBV6-5 and TRBJ2-2; no clear D gene. Germline V gene sequence: CDR1 MNHEY, CDR2 SVGAGI. The V end was cut by 0 bases, the J end by 4 bases, with 6 bases between. The length of the CDR3 is 14 residues. The DNA for the CDR3 is TGTGCCAGCAGTTACTCTGGGTCCACCGGGGAGCTGTTTTTT. It is translated as CASSYSGSTGELFF.

The rearrangement links TRBV6-1 to TRBJ1-5; 7 nucleotides align to TRBD1. V shed 4 bases, J shed 8 bases, and the junction held 5 bases outside the gene matches. Looked up from germline, CDR1 is MNHNS and CDR2 is SASEGT. The CDR3 contains 13 residues. The CDR3 bases are TGTGCCAGCAGTGGACAGGGAGGGGAGCCCCAGCATTTT. It specifies CASSGQGGEPQHF.

This chain connects TRBV29-1 to TRBJ1-2; the D is unclear. Deletions cut 3 bases from V and 9 bases from J, with 11 bases between. This CDR3 contains 11 residues. Germline assignment: CDR1 SQVTM and CDR2 ANQGSEA. The CDR3: CSVDHSSSYTF. The DNA for the CDR3 is TGCAGCGTTGATCACAGCTCGAGCTACACCTTC.

The chain joins TRBV5-5 to TRBJ1-1; D unresolved. The V gene's germline CDR1 is SGHKS and CDR2 YYEKEE (reference sequence). The CDR3 is 11 residues long. The V end lost 4 bases, the J end lost 7 bases, and 8 bases lay between the germline ends. The CDR3 spells CASSAGVEAFF. CDR3 bases: TGTGCCAGCAGCGCGGGTGTTGAAGCTTTCTTT. Drawing the rest from reference TRBV5-5 and TRBJ1-1, the complete variable domain is DAGVTQSPTHLIKTRGQQVTLRCSPISGHKSVSWYQQVLGQGPQFIFQYYEKEERGRGNFPDRFSARQFPNYSSELNVNALLLGDSALYLCASSAGVEAFFGQGTRLTVV.

In its sample, this clone was seen a few times. This chain uses TRBV19 with TRBJ1-5, with D tentatively TRBD1 (5 bases). From germline, CDR1 is LNHDA and CDR2 SQIVND (reference sequence). This CDR3 is 17 amino acids long. V was pared by 7 bases and J by 1 base, with 20 bases between. CDR3 DNA: TGTGCCAGTACTCTCTCCGGGGCGGGGAGGAGCAATCAGCCCCAGCATTTT. Its translation is CASTLSGAGRSNQPQHF.

Only one count was recorded for this clone. This chain links TRBV5-4 with TRBJ2-5, with 13 bases matching TRBD2. CDR3 length equals 16 residues. J was trimmed by 0 bases and V by 4 bases; bases with no gene match: 3. Germline V lookup: CDR1 SGHNT, CDR2 YYREEE (reference sequence). Here the CDR3 DNA reads TGTGCCAGCAGCCCGACTAGCGGGGGGTACCAAGAGACCCAGTACTTC. Protein sequence: CASSPTSGGYQETQYF.

The rearrangement links TRBV6-6 to TRBJ1-2, with D possibly matching TRBD1 (5 bases). The CDR3 contains 14 residues. V lost 5 bases and J lost 2, with 12 bases in between. CDR1 and CDR2 from the germline V gene are MNHNY and SVGAGI (reference sequence). CDR3: CASSTEGLNYGYTF. The CDR3 region has the DNA TGTGCCAGCAGTACCGAGGGACTCAACTATGGCTACACCTTC.

This chain uses TRBV19 with TRBJ1-5; 8 nucleotides match TRBD1. Germline V gene data show CDR1 as LNHDA and CDR2 as SQIVND (reference sequence). V lost 6 bases to trimming and J lost 7 bases; unmatched junction nucleotides: 23. The CDR3 runs to 19 residues. Here the CDR3 DNA reads TGTGCCAGTAGCCTCGGTGGGCAGGGGGCACGGCAAGTACAACAGCCCCAGCATTTT. This encodes CASSLGGQGARQVQQPQHF.

The genes are TRBV4-1 and TRBJ1-1, with 9 bases identical to TRBD1. Germline assignment: CDR1 MGHRA and CDR2 YSYEKL. The CDR3 is 14 amino acids. V lost 3 bases and J lost 3; bases outside the gene matches: 2. The CDR3 sequence: CASSHRQGDTEAFF. Here the CDR3 DNA reads TGCGCCAGCAGCCATAGACAGGGGGACACTGAAGCTTTCTTT.

This chain connects TRBV27 to TRBJ1-1; TRBD1 is a possible D gene (5 bases). Germline lookup yields CDR1 MNHEY and CDR2 SMNVEV (reference sequence). With 6 bases removed from V and 3 bases from J, the gap between germline ends came to 11 bases. The CDR3 is 13 amino acids. The CDR3: CASRGTTYTEAFF. Written as DNA, the CDR3 is TGTGCCAGCAGGGGGACCACGTACACTGAAGCTTTCTTT.

The rearrangement links TRBV27 to TRBJ2-7, with TRBD1 matching 9 bases. The CDR3 covers 16 residues. The germline V gene has CDR1 MNHEY and CDR2 SMNVEV (reference sequence). The V segment lost 5 bases and the J segment 2 bases; nucleotides outside the gene matches: 10. CDR3 sequence: CASSQPAGTGTYEQYF. In DNA, the CDR3 is TGTGCCAGCAGTCAACCAGCCGGGACAGGGACCTACGAGCAGTACTTC.

This clone was observed a handful of times. V gene TRBV5-1 combines with J gene TRBJ2-7; TRBD1 might be the D (6 bases). V was clipped by 4 bases and J by 9 bases, with 23 bases between them. The CDR3 runs to 15 residues. From germline, CDR1 is SGHRS and CDR2 YFSETQ. CDR3 in DNA: TGCGCCAGCAGCCAGGACGGGCAGGGGAACGACATGCAGTACTTC. Encoded protein: CASSQDGQGNDMQYF.

The rearrangement uses TRBV6-6 and TRBJ1-6; no reliable D call. Trimming shortened V by 2 bases and J by 8 bases, and 16 bases separated the two germline ends. The CDR3 extends over 16 amino acids. Germline loops: CDR1 MNHNY, CDR2 SVGAGI (reference sequence). CDR3 in amino acids: CASSYTLDGPDSPLHF. The CDR3 region has the DNA TGTGCCAGCAGTTACACACTAGACGGGCCGGATTCACCCCTCCACTTT.

CDR3 loop: CASSPLAKNIQYF. As DNA, the CDR3 is TGTGCCAGCAGTCCCCTAGCCAAAAACATTCAGTACTTC. The chain employs TRBV27 and TRBJ2-4; D call uncertain. Germline lookup yields CDR1 MNHEY and CDR2 SMNVEV (reference sequence). This CDR3 has 13 amino acids. V lost 5 bases and J 0 bases, leaving 5 bases between the germline ends.

J is TRBJ2-5 and V is TRBV28; D unresolved. CDR3 length: 12 amino acids. Trimming shortened V by 1 base and J by 5 bases, and 5 bases separated the two germline ends. Germline CDR1 reads MDHEN; CDR2 reads SYDVKM. CDR3 DNA: TGTGCCAGCAGTTTATTGGGGGAGACCCAGTACTTC. It encodes CASSLLGETQYF.

This chain links TRBV7-2 with TRBJ2-7, with D possibly TRBD1 on 5 matching bases. The V gene lost 5 bases and the J gene lost 0 bases, with 23 bases spanning the gap. The germline V gene has CDR1 SGHTA and CDR2 FQGNSA. This CDR3 is 18 amino acids long. CDR3 bases: TGTGCCAGCAGCCATTTGTCGTCAGGGCAGGCGAGCTCCTACGAGCAGTACTTC. This gives the protein CASSHLSSGQASSYEQYF.

This chain links TRBV18 with TRBJ1-5, with 10 bases fitting TRBD1. The trim removed 2 bases at V and 0 bases at J, leaving 1 base unmatched. The length of the CDR3 is 16 residues. The germline gives CDR1 KGHSH, CDR2 LQKENI. CDR3 sequence reads: CASSPGTGDSNQPQHF. The DNA of the CDR3 is TGTGCCAGCTCACCAGGGACAGGGGATAGCAATCAGCCCCAGCATTTT.

The rearrangement joins TRBV29-1 to TRBJ2-1, with a possible D match to TRBD1 (6 bases). V lost 7 bases to trimming and J lost 2 bases, with 12 bases between them. Germline CDR1 and CDR2: SQVTM and ANQGSEA. CDR3 length equals 13 residues. DNA for the CDR3: TGCAGCGCCGGACAGCAGGCCTACAATGAGCAGTTCTTC. Translating gives CSAGQQAYNEQFF.

This clone has a single count. The chain has TRBV7-3 and TRBJ2-3, with D uncertain. CDR3 length equals 13 residues. Trimming removed 5 bases from V and 4 bases from J, with 10 bases in between. Germline CDR1 is SGHTA and CDR2 is FQGTGA. The CDR3 DNA sequence: TGTGCCAGCAGCCCTTGGAGATCAGATACGCAGTATTTT. Its protein product is CASSPWRSDTQYF.

This chain uses TRBV5-5 with TRBJ2-2, with 10 bases aligning to TRBD1. The CDR3 spans 15 residues. From germline, CDR1 is SGHKS and CDR2 YYEKEE (reference sequence). J gave up 4 bases and V 4 bases, and 4 bases lay outside the gene matches. CDR3 nucleotide sequence: TGTGCCAGCAGCCCCAGACAGGGGGCCACCGGGGAGCTGTTTTTT. This gives the protein CASSPRQGATGELFF.

The chain has TRBV28 and TRBJ2-7; 12 bases align to TRBD2. The ends lost 4 bases at V and 1 base at J; junction bases unmatched: 8. The CDR3 extends over 17 amino acids. CDR1 is MDHEN and CDR2 is SYDVKM in the germline V gene. In DNA, the CDR3 is TGTGCCAGCAGTTCTCTAGGGGGGACTAGCGGGTCCTACGAGCAGTACTTC. Translated, it gives CASSSLGGTSGSYEQYF.

The genes are TRBV19 and TRBJ2-2; perhaps TRBD2 as D (7 bases). CDR3 length: 15 residues. Germline loops: CDR1 LNHDA, CDR2 SQIVND (reference sequence). The ends were cut back, 7 bases at V and 5 bases at J, with 17 bases in the middle. CDR3 sequence reads: CASTVAGGQTGELFF. In DNA, the CDR3 is TGTGCCAGTACCGTCGCCGGGGGGCAAACCGGGGAGCTGTTTTTT.

The chain has TRBV28 and TRBJ2-1; no clear D. V was pared by 2 bases and J by 10 bases, with 12 bases between. Germline V gene data show CDR1 as MDHEN and CDR2 as SYDVKM. The CDR3 is 13 residues long. The CDR3 protein is CASSLNGPREQFF. CDR3 nucleotides: TGTGCCAGCAGTTTAAATGGGCCTAGGGAGCAGTTCTTC. Supplemented by reference TRBV28 and TRBJ2-1, the full variable domain reads DVKVTQSSRYLVKRTGEKVFLECVQDMDHENMFWYRQDPGLGLRLIYFSYDVKMKEKGDIPEGYSVSREKKERFSLILESASTNQTSMYLCASSLNGPREQFFGPGTRLTVL.

The V call is TRBV4-3, the J call TRBJ1-3; TRBD1 aligns across 9 bases. CDR3 length equals 15 residues. Per germline, CDR1 LGHNA and CDR2 YSLEER. Losses at the gene ends were 4 bases for V and 3 bases for J; bases not matched to a gene: 4. The CDR3 here is CASSPRTGDGNTIYF. The CDR3 DNA is TGCGCCAGCAGCCCCAGGACAGGGGATGGAAACACCATATATTTT.

The chain combines TRBV14 with TRBJ2-7; D may correspond to TRBD1 or TRBD2 (5 bases each). V was trimmed by 1 base and J by 3 bases, leaving 13 bases between them. CDR1 is SGHDN and CDR2 is FVKESK in the germline V gene. The CDR3 length is 15 residues. CDR3 residues: CASSQAGTLFYEQYF. CDR3 in DNA: TGTGCCAGCAGCCAAGCCGGGACCCTCTTCTACGAGCAGTACTTC. Variable domain in full (rest from reference TRBV14 and TRBJ2-7): EAGVTQFPSHSVIEKGQTVTLRCDPISGHDNLYWYRRVMGKEIKFLLHFVKESKQDESGMPNNRFLAERTGGTYSTLKVQPAELEDSGVYFCASSQAGTLFYEQYFGPGTRLTVT.

V is TRBV19 and J is TRBJ1-2; tentatively, D is TRBD1 (5 bases). The V and J ends lost 5 bases and 4 bases respectively, with 14 bases between them. CDR3 length equals 14 residues. Per germline, CDR1 LNHDA and CDR2 SQIVND (reference sequence). The CDR3 DNA is TGTGCCAGTAGTTCTAGACAGACCCTCTATGGCTACACCTTC. Translation: CASSSRQTLYGYTF.

This chain joins TRBV28 and TRBJ1-2; a weak D match, TRBD1 (5 bases). V shed 6 bases and J shed 0 bases, with 20 bases lying between them. There are 17 residues in the CDR3. Germline assignment: CDR1 MDHEN and CDR2 SYDVKM. CDR3 protein: CASSPPRGPRANYGYTF. CDR3 DNA: TGTGCCAGCAGCCCGCCCCGGGGCCCTCGAGCTAACTATGGCTACACCTTC.

The rearrangement uses TRBV28 and TRBJ1-6; tentatively, D is TRBD1 (5 bases). Germline CDR1 and CDR2: MDHEN and SYDVKM. This CDR3 is built from 15 residues. V lost 3 bases, J lost 9 bases, and 15 bases lay in between. DNA for the CDR3: TGTGCCAGCAGTTTTCGGGACCGGGCCCGTTCACCCCTCCACTTT. It is translated as CASSFRDRARSPLHF.